A single sample gave rise to the 11 T cell receptor beta chains below, sequenced in a study of T cell repertoires in cytomegalovirus infection. These receptors lack a known antigen. MiXCR, applied by TCRdb to the reads, yields one record per CDR3 protein. The sample holds approximately 74,000 distinct CDR3 sequences; roughly 40% are singletons and the top ten take over 90%. Here the sequenced sample was CD8+ T cells from cultured PBMCs, taken from culture after CMV antigen stimulation. These receptors all come from a human donor in good health (CMV status not recorded). Some clones in this sample may be carry-over from other donors' samples.

The chain links TRBV7-1 to TRBJ2-5, with 11 bases matching TRBD1. TRBV7-1 is annotated as an ORF whose role is uncertain. V trimming: 11 bases; J trimming: 2 bases; junction bases outside the gene matches: 10. The CDR3 length is 15 residues. CDR3 sequence: CAGQGADSVQETQYF. The CDR3, as DNA: TGTGCCGGACAGGGGGCTGATTCGGTACAAGAGACCCAGTACTTC.

This clonotype was observed a handful of times. The V call is TRBV7-8, the J call TRBJ1-1, with D possibly TRBD1 on 6 matching bases. This CDR3 spans 15 amino acids. V was pared by 3 bases and J by 3 bases, with 14 bases between. Germline assignment: CDR1 SGHVS and CDR2 FQNEAQ. The CDR3 DNA follows: TGTGCCAGCAGCTTCTTCAGGGGAATGGACACTGAAGCTTTCTTT. It encodes CASSFFRGMDTEAFF.

The chain couples TRBV6-6 to TRBJ1-6; D perhaps matches TRBD1 (6 bases). CDR1 and CDR2 (germline): MNHNY, SVGAGI (reference sequence). Trimming took 2 bases from V and 9 from J, leaving 11 bases between them. The CDR3 runs to 14 residues. The CDR3 sequence: CASSYVGGGSPLHF. DNA for the CDR3: TGTGCCAGCAGTTACGTGGGGGGCGGTTCACCCCTCCACTTT.

This clonotype was observed a handful of times. This chain joins TRBV7-6 and TRBJ1-5; D may be TRBD1 (5 bases). Trimming left V 5 bases short and J 0 bases short, with 17 bases between. CDR1 SGHVS and CDR2 FNYEAQ come from the germline V gene. CDR3 length: 17 amino acids. CDR3: CASSPGTDRYSNQPQHF. The CDR3 DNA sequence: TGTGCCAGCAGCCCGGGGACGGACCGTTATAGCAATCAGCCCCAGCATTTT.

Ten or more counts support this clonotype. The rearrangement joins TRBV13 to TRBJ2-3; TRBD2 aligns across 11 bases. V gave up 8 bases and J gave up 6 bases; unmatched junction bases: 16. The CDR3 extends over 17 amino acids. Germline-derived CDR1 and CDR2 are PRHDT and FYEKMQ (reference sequence). The CDR3 DNA is TGTGCCAGCGCAGTCACTAGCGGGGGCCCTGGTTTGGATACGCAGTATTTT. It specifies CASAVTSGGPGLDTQYF. The variable domain in full, with the rest retrieved from reference TRBV13 and TRBJ2-3, is AAGVIQSPRHLIKEKRETATLKCYPIPRHDTVYWYQQGPGQDPQFLISFYEKMQSDKGSIPDRFSAQQFSDYHSELNMSSLELGDSALYFCASAVTSGGPGLDTQYFGPGTRLTVL.

This clonotype was observed a handful of times. The rearrangement joins TRBV7-6 to TRBJ2-3, with 14 bases identical to TRBD2. The germline V gene has CDR1 SGHVS and CDR2 FNYEAQ. Losses at the gene ends were 1 base for V and 2 bases for J; bases not matched to a gene: 8. The CDR3 totals 19 residues. The CDR3 region is CASSLEPPGLAGDTDTQYF. CDR3 in DNA: TGTGCCAGCAGCTTAGAACCCCCGGGACTAGCGGGGGACACAGATACGCAGTATTTT.

This chain connects TRBV4-1 to TRBJ2-5, with 11 bases aligning to TRBD2. V gave up 0 bases and J gave up 2 bases; unmatched junction bases: 5. The germline CDR1 and CDR2 sequences are MGHRA and YSYEKL. The CDR3 contains 17 residues. The CDR3 nucleotides read TGCGCCAGCAGCCAAGATCTGATAGCGGGGGGGCAAGAGACCCAGTACTTC. It codes for CASSQDLIAGGQETQYF.

The CDR3 sequence is CASSLGVFKENEQFF. Written as DNA, the CDR3 is TGTGCCAGCAGCTTAGGGGTCTTTAAAGAAAATGAGCAGTTCTTC. This chain links TRBV7-9 with TRBJ2-1; D unclear. V shed 1 base and J shed 7 bases, with 14 bases lying between them. The CDR3 contains 15 residues. Per germline, CDR1 SEHNR and CDR2 FQNEAQ (reference sequence).

The chain has TRBV11-2 and TRBJ2-1; TRBD1 or TRBD2 may be the D gene (5 bases each). CDR1 is SGHAT and CDR2 is FQNNGV in the germline V gene. This CDR3 comprises 17 residues. V was cut by 5 bases and J by 4 bases, with 21 bases left in between. CDR3 sequence: CASSHLVGVQKYNEQFF. CDR3 DNA: TGTGCCAGCAGCCACTTAGTGGGGGTCCAAAAATACAATGAGCAGTTCTTC. Looking up the rest from reference TRBV11-2 and TRBJ2-1 gives the full variable domain: EAGVAQSPRYKIIEKRQSVAFWCNPISGHATLYWYQQILGQGPKLLIQFQNNGVVDDSQLPKDRFSAERLKGVDSTLKIQPAKLEDSAVYLCASSHLVGVQKYNEQFFGPGTRLTVL.

The chain employs TRBV20-1 and TRBJ1-5; D not certain. V lost 1 base to trimming and J lost 4 bases, with 14 bases between them. Germline V gives CDR1 DFQATT, CDR2 SNEGSKA (reference sequence). The CDR3 is made up of 15 amino acids. The CDR3 DNA sequence: TGCAGTGCTAGAGGGGAGGACCCGGGGAATCAGCCCCAGCATTTT. As protein: CSARGEDPGNQPQHF.

This clonotype was counted between two and nine times. The chain joins TRBV2 to TRBJ1-1, with 8 bases aligning to TRBD1. Germline V gene data show CDR1 as SNHLY and CDR2 as FYNNEI. The V gene end was trimmed by 2 bases and the J gene end by 1 base; junction bases not matched to a gene: 0. The CDR3 is 14 amino acids. The CDR3 sequence: CASSETGGNTEAFF. The CDR3 nucleotides are TGTGCCAGCAGTGAAACAGGGGGGAACACTGAAGCTTTCTTT. Complete variable domain (other parts from reference TRBV2 and TRBJ1-1): EPEVTQTPSHQVTQMGQEVILRCVPISNHLYFYWYRQILGQKVEFLVSFYNNEISEKSEIFDDQFSVERPDGSNFTLKIRSTKLEDSAMYFCASSETGGNTEAFFGQGTRLTVV.